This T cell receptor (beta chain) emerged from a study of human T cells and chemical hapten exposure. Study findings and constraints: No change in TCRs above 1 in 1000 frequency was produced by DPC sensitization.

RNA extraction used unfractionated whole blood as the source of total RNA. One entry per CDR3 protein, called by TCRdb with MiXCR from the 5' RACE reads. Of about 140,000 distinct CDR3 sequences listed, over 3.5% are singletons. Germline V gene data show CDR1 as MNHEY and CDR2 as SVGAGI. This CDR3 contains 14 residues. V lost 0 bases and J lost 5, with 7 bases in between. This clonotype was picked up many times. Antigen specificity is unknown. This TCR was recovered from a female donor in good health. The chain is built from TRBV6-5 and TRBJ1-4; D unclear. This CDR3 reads CASSYSRVNEKLFF. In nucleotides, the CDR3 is TGTGCCAGCAGTTACTCGCGGGTGAATGAAAAACTGTTTTTT.